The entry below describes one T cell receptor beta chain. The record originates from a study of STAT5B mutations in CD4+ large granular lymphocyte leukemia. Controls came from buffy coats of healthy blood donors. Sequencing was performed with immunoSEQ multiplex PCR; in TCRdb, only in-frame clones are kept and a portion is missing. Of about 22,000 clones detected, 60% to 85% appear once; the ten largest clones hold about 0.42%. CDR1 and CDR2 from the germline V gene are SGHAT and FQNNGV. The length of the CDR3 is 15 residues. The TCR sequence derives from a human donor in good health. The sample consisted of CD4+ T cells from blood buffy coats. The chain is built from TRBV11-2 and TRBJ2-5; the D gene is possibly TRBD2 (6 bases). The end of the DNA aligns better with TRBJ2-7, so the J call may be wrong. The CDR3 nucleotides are TGTGCCAGCAGCTTAGATACGGGAGCAACCTACGAGCAGTACTTC. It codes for CASSLDTGATYEQYF.